The 15 T cell receptor beta chains below were found in one sample sequenced in a study of vaccination effects on CD4 cells after COVID-19. Ahead of sequencing, the ViraFEST assay grew antigen-specific CD4+ T cells using viral peptide pools. Following an approximately 10-day culture, CD4+ T cells were purified. Every participant took two doses of the BNT162b2 or mRNA-1273 vaccine. No antigen is known for these receptors. TCRdb's copy holds only in-frame clones and misses some; the assay was immunoSEQ multiplex PCR. In the table there are approximately 13,000 clones, around three quarters of which are singletons. The specimen was CD4+ T cells from PBMCs cultured with SARS-CoV-2 spike peptides, collected after COVID-19 vaccination. The receptor source for this set is a human donor who received a COVID-19 vaccine.

The V call is TRBV7-2, the J call TRBJ1-5, with 10 bases lining up with TRBD1. Germline V gene sequence: CDR1 SGHTA, CDR2 FQGNSA. This CDR3 is built from 14 residues. Germline trimming cut 4 bases from V and 5 bases from J; bases unmatched to any gene: 2. CDR3 residues: CASSWDRGDQPQHF. The CDR3 DNA reads as TGTGCCAGCAGCTGGGACAGGGGAGATCAGCCCCAGCATTTT.

The J gene is TRBJ2-7, the V gene TRBV11-1; no firm D call. CDR1 is SGHAT and CDR2 is FQDESV in the germline V gene (reference sequence). The CDR3 spans 11 residues. V was clipped by 3 bases and J by 3 bases, with 3 bases between them. The CDR3 nucleotides are TGTGCCAGCAGCTTGTACTACGAGCAGTACTTC. Its protein is CASSLYYEQYF.

The chain employs TRBV28 and TRBJ2-1; 8 bases line up with TRBD2. The V segment lost 5 bases and the J segment 7 bases; nucleotides outside the gene matches: 7. Germline CDR1 is MDHEN and CDR2 is SYDVKM. CDR3 length: 14 residues. The CDR3 is CASSASGGTNEQFF. CDR3 DNA: TGTGCCAGCAGTGCAAGCGGGGGTACTAATGAGCAGTTCTTC.

The chain combines TRBV12-3 or TRBV12-4 with TRBJ1-1, with 7 bases that match TRBD1. The CDR3 spans 12 residues. V was clipped by 5 bases and J by 4 bases; unmatched bases: 1. CDR3 DNA sequence: TGTGCCAGCAGTGGGACAGTCACTGAAGCTTTCTTT. It yields the protein CASSGTVTEAFF.

The genes are TRBV15 and TRBJ2-3, with D uncertain. The germline V and J ends were trimmed by 1 base and 5 bases, with 13 bases remaining between them. Germline CDR1 LNHNV, CDR2 YYDKDF (reference sequence). The CDR3 runs 15 residues. As DNA, the CDR3 is TGTGCCACCAGCAGAGGCGGTTTCGCTCAAGATACGCAGTATTTT. Protein: CATSRGGFAQDTQYF.

This clone ranks as medium-sized. The rearrangement joins TRBV28 to TRBJ1-2; D not resolved. Germline-derived CDR1 and CDR2 are MDHEN and SYDVKM. V was clipped by 4 bases and J by 7 bases, with 13 bases between them. This CDR3 has 13 amino acids. The DNA for the CDR3 is TGTGCCAGCAGTTCCACTTGGGAAGGTGGCTACACCTTC. As protein: CASSSTWEGGYTF.

The V call is TRBV3-1 (or the pseudogene TRBV3-2), the J call TRBJ2-2; 7 bases line up with TRBD1. CDR1 and CDR2 from the germline V gene are LGHDT and YNNKEL (reference sequence). V dropped 4 bases and J dropped 4; count of bases not matched to a gene: 3. This CDR3 comprises 14 residues. The CDR3 loop is CASSRDRVTGELFF. CDR3 sequence (DNA): TGTGCCAGCAGCCGGGACAGAGTCACCGGGGAGCTGTTTTTT.

This chain links TRBV7-2 with TRBJ2-3; the match to TRBD2 covers 7 bases. After removal of 5 bases from V and 9 bases from J, the junction contained 11 bases not matched to a gene. CDR3 length: 14 amino acids. The V gene's germline CDR1 is SGHTA and CDR2 FQGNSA. CDR3 in amino acids: CASSNIGGRATQYF. DNA of the CDR3: TGTGCCAGCAGCAATATTGGGGGGAGGGCCACGCAGTATTTT.

The chain carries TRBV6-6 and TRBJ2-3, with D tentatively TRBD2 (6 bases). CDR1 and CDR2 from the germline V gene are MNHNY and SVGAGI (reference sequence). This CDR3 contains 15 residues. Trimming stripped 2 bases from V and 1 base from J, with 10 bases between. The DNA of the CDR3 is TGTGCCAGCAGTTACGGAGGGACCGGCACAGATACGCAGTATTTT. Translated, it gives CASSYGGTGTDTQYF.

By sample fraction, this clone is large (0.1 to 1%). J is TRBJ1-6 and V is TRBV6-5; D unclear. V was cut by 10 bases and J by 7 bases, with 17 bases left in between. This CDR3 is 14 amino acids long. The germline gives CDR1 MNHEY, CDR2 SVGAGI. The CDR3, as DNA: TGTGCCATCAAGATCGACAATTCGAATTCACCCCTCCACTTT. Translating gives CAIKIDNSNSPLHF.

This rearrangement joins TRBV6-2 or TRBV6-3 to TRBJ2-7; D uncertain. The germline gives CDR1 MNHEY, CDR2 SVGEGT. The CDR3 contains 14 residues. The V gene lost 5 bases and the J gene lost 1 base, with 12 bases spanning the gap. CDR3 nucleotide sequence: TGTGCCAGCAGTCCCCCAGGACGTTCCTACGAGCAGTACTTC. Translation gives CASSPPGRSYEQYF.

The V call is TRBV5-1, the J call TRBJ2-3, with a tentative D call TRBD2 (6 bases). Germline values: CDR1 SGHRS, CDR2 YFSETQ. There are 15 residues in the CDR3. V dropped 1 base and J dropped 5 bases, with 14 bases sitting between them. Written as DNA, the CDR3 is TGCGCCAGCAGCTTGAGGGGCCTGCGGGGAGATACGCAGTATTTT. This encodes CASSLRGLRGDTQYF.

This clone is classed as medium-sized. The chain recombines TRBV9 with TRBJ1-1; D is ambiguous. V lost 4 bases to trimming and J lost 5 bases, with 12 bases between them. This CDR3 comprises 13 residues. The germline V gene encodes CDR1 SGDLS and CDR2 YYNGEE. CDR3 bases: TGTGCCAGCAGCCTAAGCCCCGGGACTGAAGCTTTCTTT. This translates into CASSLSPGTEAFF.

This clone has only one observation. J is TRBJ1-3 and V is TRBV6-2 or TRBV6-3; no definite D call. V was pared by 2 bases and J by 2 bases, with 7 bases between. Germline V gene data show CDR1 as MNHEY and CDR2 as SVGEGT. The CDR3 consists of 14 residues. CDR3 sequence: CASSYGVPGNTIYF. Here the CDR3 DNA reads TGTGCCAGCAGTTACGGAGTCCCTGGAAACACCATATATTTT.

The rearrangement joins TRBV5-1 to TRBJ2-5; either TRBD1 or TRBD2 may fit D (5 bases each). Germline values: CDR1 SGHRS, CDR2 YFSETQ. V dropped 0 bases and J dropped 4 bases, with 7 bases sitting between them. CDR3 length: 13 amino acids. CDR3 amino acids: CASSLGGRETQYF. DNA of the CDR3: TGCGCCAGCAGCTTGGGGGGGAGAGAGACCCAGTACTTC.